Listed below are T cell receptor beta chains from one sample, sequenced in a study of cytomegalovirus exposure and HLA in healthy donors. Generated by immunoSEQ multiplex PCR, the TCRdb table keeps only in-frame clones and is missing some. The sample shows some 110,000 clones, approximately 80% of them seen only once. Sequenced sample: PBMCs. The receptors were gathered from a woman between 40 and 55 years old in good health and CMV-seropositive. The CDR3 runs from the conserved cysteine through the conserved F or W. Each record gives: clone size, D gene, J gene, V gene, CDR3 protein, CDR3 DNA. D genes are given only for firm matches. Rows give clone size only sometimes, using once, few, many, or a class for an expanded clone.

few	TRBD2	TRBJ2-3	TRBV28	CASSLSTVLRGRGDTQYF	TGTGCCAGCAGTTTATCCACCGTCCTGCGGGGGAGAGGAGATACGCAGTATTTT
.	TRBD2	TRBJ2-7	TRBV6-4	CASSDSTRTSGANYEQYF	TGTGCCAGCAGTGACTCGACTAGGACTAGCGGGGCAAACTACGAGCAGTACTTC
.	TRBD1	TRBJ2-7	TRBV28	CASSLGQGRYEQYF	TGTGCCAGCAGCCTTGGACAGGGGAGGTACGAGCAGTACTTC
.	TRBD1	TRBJ1-1	TRBV29-1	CSVARDRNTEAFF	TGCAGCGTTGCCCGGGACAGGAACACTGAAGCTTTCTTT
few	TRBD2	TRBJ2-3	TRBV7-2	CASSGLAAYTDTQYF	TGTGCCAGCAGCGGACTAGCGGCATACACAGATACGCAGTATTTT
.	.	TRBJ1-2	TRBV18	CASSPRGPRDGYAF	TGTGCCAGCTCACCTCGGGGTCCGCGGGATGGCTACGCCTTC
.	.	TRBJ2-6	TRBV7-9	CASSLVGVAGANVLTF	TGTGCCAGCAGCTTAGTTGGAGTAGCTGGGGCCAACGTCCTGACTTTC
.	.	TRBJ2-7	TRBV25-1	CASSEDTFSNEQYF	TGTGCCAGCAGTGAGGACACTTTTTCTAACGAGCAGTACTTC
.	.	TRBJ2-7	TRBV15	CATSRGRGVSYEQYF	TGTGCCACCAGCCGGGGGAGGGGGGTATCCTACGAGCAGTACTTC
.	.	TRBJ2-2	TRBV5-4	CASSPQPQVTNTGELFF	TGTGCCAGCAGCCCACAACCCCAGGTGACGAACACCGGGGAGCTGTTTTTT
.	TRBD2	TRBJ2-6	TRBV7-2	CASSLNGRASRYGANVLTF	TGTGCCAGCAGCTTAAACGGGAGGGCCTCAAGATATGGGGCCAACGTCCTGACTTTC
.	.	TRBJ1-3	TRBV28	CASSPGRLLSGNTIYF	TGTGCCAGCAGTCCTGGCCGACTCCTCTCTGGAAACACCATATATTTT
.	.	TRBJ2-2	TRBV30	CAWSGLRELFF	TGTGCCTGGAGTGGGCTCAGGGAGCTGTTTTTT
.	TRBD2	TRBJ2-3	TRBV19	CASSVVPPGLVADTQYF	TGTGCCAGTAGTGTTGTTCCGCCGGGACTAGTGGCAGATACGCAGTATTTT
.	.	TRBJ1-4	TRBV5-5	CASRRETGDEKLFF	TGTGCCAGCAGACGAGAAACGGGGGATGAAAAACTGTTTTTT
.	TRBD1	TRBJ2-7	TRBV10-3	CAISPIRTGGDEQYF	TGTGCCATCAGCCCGATCAGGACAGGGGGAGACGAGCAGTACTTC
.	TRBD1	TRBJ2-7	TRBV19	CASSISRTGLSYEQYF	TGTGCCAGTAGTATTAGCCGGACAGGGTTAAGCTACGAGCAGTACTTC
.	TRBD1	TRBJ2-1	TRBV2	CASRPGTGKNEQFF	TGTGCCAGCAGACCCGGGACAGGGAAAAATGAGCAGTTCTTC
.	TRBD1	TRBJ1-1	TRBV5-5	CASSLRQGAMNTEAFF	TGTGCCAGCAGCTTACGACAGGGGGCTATGAACACTGAAGCTTTCTTT
many	TRBD2	TRBJ2-3	TRBV2	CARTTSGARTDTQYF	TGTGCCAGGACGACTAGCGGGGCCCGAACAGATACGCAGTATTTT
.	.	TRBJ2-7	TRBV7-9	CSSSPTKPGLRASYEQYF	TGTTCCAGCAGCCCAACCAAACCGGGACTCAGAGCCTCCTACGAGCAGTACTTC
once	TRBD2	TRBJ2-5	TRBV4-1	CASSRRLAGGQETQYF	TGCGCCAGCAGCCGCCGACTAGCGGGAGGACAAGAGACCCAGTACTTC
.	TRBD2	TRBJ2-7	TRBV27	CASSAPRGSGRFHEQYF	TGTGCCAGCAGTGCTCCTCGGGGTAGCGGGAGGTTCCACGAGCAGTACTTC
.	.	TRBJ2-3	TRBV2	CASSGRDTRTDTQYF	TGTGCCAGCAGCGGCCGGGACACTCGCACAGATACGCAGTATTTT
.	.	TRBJ1-1	TRBV7-9	CASSLGSGLTNTEAFF	TGTGCCAGCAGCTTGGGAAGTGGACTGACGAACACTGAAGCTTTCTTT
.	.	TRBJ1-5	TRBV6-1	CASSDRTTYSNQPQHF	TGTGCCAGCAGTGACAGGACAACCTATAGCAATCAGCCCCAGCATTTT
.	.	TRBJ1-1	TRBV21-1	CASTKGAGLNTEAFF	TGTGCCAGCACCAAAGGGGCAGGGCTGAACACTGAAGCTTTCTTT
.	.	TRBJ1-2	TRBV5-1	CASSLANRGSYVYTF	TGCGCCAGCAGCTTGGCCAATAGGGGAAGCTATGTCTACACCTTC
.	TRBD1	TRBJ1-4	TRBV18	CASSPKDRESEKLFF	TGTGCCAGCTCACCCAAGGACAGGGAGAGTGAAAAACTGTTTTTT
.	.	TRBJ2-7	TRBV6-1	CASSEALGGLEQYF	TGTGCCAGCAGTGAAGCGCTTGGGGGCCTCGAGCAGTACTTC
.	TRBD1	TRBJ2-2	TRBV5-1	CASSSGQGVTGELFF	TGCGCCAGCAGCTCGGGACAGGGGGTGACCGGGGAGCTGTTTTTT
.	.	TRBJ1-3	TRBV21-1	CASIAGQEISGNTIYF	TGTGCCAGCATCGCGGGACAGGAAATTTCTGGAAACACCATATATTTT
.	TRBD1	TRBJ2-7	TRBV4-2	CASSQDTSRTGGIEQYF	TGTGCCAGCAGCCAAGACACTTCGAGGACAGGGGGCATCGAGCAGTACTTC
.	TRBD2	TRBJ2-1	TRBV4-1	CASSLGGLAGARGEQFF	TGCGCCAGCAGCCTAGGGGGGCTAGCGGGAGCCAGGGGGGAGCAGTTCTTC
.	TRBD2	TRBJ2-2	TRBV9	CASSYRGGTNTGELFF	TGTGCCAGCAGCTACCGGGGGGGAACGAACACCGGGGAGCTGTTTTTT
.	TRBD1	TRBJ1-2	TRBV27	CASRLTGDRLYYGYTF	TGTGCCAGCAGACTCACAGGGGACAGACTATACTATGGCTACACCTTC
.	.	TRBJ1-4	TRBV6-1	CASGRRALDEKLFF	TGTGCCAGCGGTCGGAGGGCCTTAGATGAAAAACTGTTTTTT
.	.	TRBJ2-7	TRBV7-9	CASSSNSARENYEQYF	TGTGCCAGCAGCTCCAACTCCGCCAGGGAAAACTACGAGCAGTACTTC
once	.	TRBJ2-2	TRBV11-3	CASSLFRGLNTGELFF	TGTGCCAGCAGCTTATTTCGAGGTTTAAACACCGGGGAGCTGTTTTTT
.	TRBD1	TRBJ2-7	TRBV4-1	CASSQTGTAYEQYF	TGCGCCAGCAGCCAAACCGGGACAGCCTACGAGCAGTACTTC
few	TRBD1	TRBJ1-5	TRBV19	CASTDRGRLQPQHF	TGTGCCAGTACCGACAGGGGGCGCCTTCAGCCCCAGCATTTT
few	.	TRBJ2-1	TRBV6-6	CASKLTSSYNEQFF	TGTGCCAGCAAACTGACTAGCTCCTACAATGAGCAGTTCTTC
.	.	TRBJ2-7	TRBV18	CASSPESRAITYEQYF	TGTGCCAGCTCACCAGAGAGTCGAGCGATAACCTACGAGCAGTACTTC
.	TRBD2	TRBJ2-7	TRBV4-1	CASSHPVGAGESYEQYF	TGCGCCAGCAGCCACCCGGTTGGAGCGGGGGAATCCTACGAGCAGTACTTC
.	.	TRBJ2-3	TRBV6-6	CASSNLRGSVGDTQYF	TGTGCCAGCAGTAACTTGCGGGGCAGCGTAGGGGATACGCAGTATTTT
.	.	TRBJ2-2	TRBV29-1	CSVPGGLHTGELFF	TGCAGCGTTCCCGGGGGTCTTCACACCGGGGAGCTGTTTTTT
.	.	TRBJ1-6	TRBV5-5	CASSLADSNSPLHF	TGTGCCAGCAGCTTGGCGGACAGTAATTCACCCCTCCACTTT
.	TRBD1	TRBJ2-7	TRBV28	CASSLTGLLDEQYF	TGTGCCAGCAGTTTGACAGGGCTCTTAGACGAGCAGTACTTC